This TCR beta chain was documented in a study of T-cell memory formation after mild COVID-19. About this clonotype: The antigen is undetermined.

The V segment lost 4 bases and the J segment 7 bases; nucleotides outside the gene matches: 5. This CDR3 has 14 residues. Germline lookup yields CDR1 SGDLS and CDR2 YYNGEE. Study-level results: That cross-reactive memory joined was suggested by some responding clones appearing in pre-infection memory. For contracting clones, CD4+ ones sat mainly in CM and EM, CD8+ in EMRA. Second-wave clones peaking on day 37 lacked confirmed SARS-CoV-2 specificity.

5'RACE, which relied on constant-segment primers, yielded TCR alpha and TCR beta cDNA libraries carrying sample barcodes and UMIs. TCRdb analysed the 5' RACE reads with MiXCR anew, one entry per CDR3 protein. The sample has fewer than 600,000 distinct CDR3 sequences, roughly 21% seen once; the top ten hold under 8.5%. The sequencing sample was made of PBMCs or a T cell subset sorted from them (not recorded which). The V call is TRBV9, the J call TRBJ2-2; 9 bases map to TRBD1. This receptor was identified in an adult woman who had mild COVID-19 (a few samples of this study predate the infection). Cell type and time point are not known. Written as DNA, the CDR3 is TGTGCCAGCAGCTACAGGGGGCTCAACGGGGAGCTGTTTTTT. This translates into CASSYRGLNGELFF. Together with reference TRBV9 and TRBJ2-2, the CDR3 gives the full variable domain: DSGVTQTPKHLITATGQRVTLRCSPRSGDLSVYWYQQSLDQGLQFLIQYYNGEERAKGNILERFSAQQFPDLHSELNLSSLELGDSALYFCASSYRGLNGELFFGEGSRLTVL.